The 19 T cell receptor beta chains in this list originate from one sample, sequenced in a study of early T cells in non-severe SARS-CoV-2 infection. From the 5' RACE reads, TCRdb called clonotypes with MiXCR, one entry per CDR3 protein. The sample has under 80,000 distinct CDR3 sequences; under 14% are singletons. Sequencing input: whole blood. These receptors were collected from an adult who was a healthcare worker with PCR-confirmed SARS-CoV-2 infection or an uninfected control (not recorded which).

This clonotype was found many times. The chain uses TRBV5-6 and TRBJ2-5, with TRBD1 matching 7 bases. The CDR3 consists of 14 residues. The germline gives CDR1 SGHDT, CDR2 YYEEEE. Losses at the gene ends were 4 bases for V and 3 bases for J; bases not matched to a gene: 6. The CDR3 DNA reads as TGTGCCAGCAGCGACGGGACAGTGGAAGAGACCCAGTACTTC. Its protein is CASSDGTVEETQYF.

Note on this clonotype: A read error may produce the germline difference seen at one junction end. J is TRBJ1-3 and V is TRBV12-5; possibly TRBD1 for D (6 bases). CDR1 is LGHNT, CDR2 FRNRAP, per germline. The CDR3 totals 16 residues. The CDR3 loop reads CASGLTGTTSENTIYF. CDR3 sequence (DNA): TGTGCTAGTGGTTTGACCGGGACAACCTCTGAAAACACCATATATTTT.

This clonotype showed up many times. V and J are TRBV9 and TRBJ2-7; D might be TRBD1 (5 bases). From germline, CDR1 is SGDLS and CDR2 YYNGEE. The CDR3 covers 17 residues. V was shortened by 5 bases and J by 6 bases, with 27 bases between the two germline ends. The CDR3 protein is CASRTISKFGQRGEQYF. The CDR3 coding sequence is TGTGCCAGCAGAACGATTTCAAAGTTCGGACAAAGGGGCGAGCAGTACTTC.

This clonotype was seen more than once but under ten times. This chain uses TRBV7-2 with TRBJ2-6; TRBD2 might be the D (5 bases). The V gene's germline CDR1 is SGHTA and CDR2 FQGNSA. The CDR3 is made up of 13 amino acids. Deletions cut 6 bases from V and 7 bases from J, with 10 bases between. The CDR3 loop is CASRPPGANVLTF. The CDR3 nucleotides read TGTGCCAGCAGACCGCCGGGAGCCAACGTCCTGACTTTC.

This clonotype occurred a few times. The chain uses TRBV11-3 and TRBJ2-1, with D hard to call. The CDR3 spans 15 residues. V was trimmed by 0 bases and J by 8 bases, leaving 14 bases between them. The germline V gene has CDR1 SGHNT and CDR2 YENEEA. This CDR3 reads CASSLELRVQDEQFF. The CDR3, as DNA: TGTGCCAGCAGCTTAGAATTGCGCGTTCAGGATGAGCAGTTCTTC.

The chain recombines TRBV4-1 with TRBJ2-2; D is ambiguous. The CDR3 is 15 amino acids. The germline V and J ends were trimmed by 1 base and 3 bases, with 9 bases remaining between them. Germline V gene lookup returns CDR1 MGHRA and CDR2 YSYEKL. The CDR3, as DNA: TGCGCCAGCAGCCAAGTTGAGTGGGACACCGGGGAGCTGTTTTTT. Protein sequence: CASSQVEWDTGELFF.

This clonotype was seen at least ten times. This chain uses TRBV5-1 with TRBJ2-7; 8 bases are shared with TRBD1. Germline lookup yields CDR1 SGHRS and CDR2 YFSETQ. V trimming: 1 base; J trimming: 5 bases; junction bases outside the gene matches: 11. The CDR3 runs 16 residues. CDR3 DNA: TGCGCCAGCAGCTTGTGGGGACAGGAAAGTCTCGACGAGCAGTACTTC. Protein product: CASSLWGQESLDEQYF.

V and J are TRBV2 and TRBJ2-5; D ambiguous. The CDR3 has 11 residues. CDR1 SNHLY and CDR2 FYNNEI come from the germline V gene. The V end lost 7 bases, the J end lost 2 bases, and 5 bases lay between the germline ends. The CDR3 loop is CASTLQETQYF. The CDR3 coding sequence is TGTGCCAGCACCCTACAAGAGACCCAGTACTTC.

The J gene is TRBJ1-6, the V gene TRBV6-6; D gene ambiguous. V was shortened by 0 bases and J by 9 bases, with 12 bases between the two germline ends. The CDR3 is made up of 15 amino acids. CDR1 and CDR2 (germline): MNHNY, SVGAGI (reference sequence). In DNA, the CDR3 is TGTGCCAGCAGTTACTCGATCAGCTCAGGTTCACCCCTCCACTTT. It encodes CASSYSISSGSPLHF.

This clonotype has a count of ten or more. V gene TRBV5-1 combines with J gene TRBJ2-7, with D uncertain. The CDR3 is 11 residues long. Germline CDR1 is SGHRS and CDR2 is YFSETQ. The CDR3 protein is CVTDQTYEQYF. The CDR3 DNA is TGCGTCACCGACCAGACCTACGAGCAGTACTTC.

This clonotype was recorded many times. V is TRBV5-1 and J is TRBJ1-4; D is perhaps TRBD1 (5 bases). The CDR3 covers 14 residues. CDR1 is SGHRS, CDR2 YFSETQ, per germline. V dropped 2 bases and J dropped 8 bases, with 13 bases sitting between them. CDR3 in DNA: TGCGCCAGCAGCTTTACAGGCTCATCGGAAAAACTGTTTTTT. Amino acids: CASSFTGSSEKLFF.

This clonotype was counted between two and nine times. The V gene is TRBV28, the J gene TRBJ1-3; D gene uncertain. V lost 8 bases and J lost 4, with 12 bases in between. The CDR3 runs 13 residues. Looked up from germline, CDR1 is MDHEN and CDR2 is SYDVKM. The CDR3 region is CASGLVQGNTIYF. CDR3 in DNA: TGTGCCAGCGGATTGGTGCAGGGAAACACCATATATTTT.

As concerns this clonotype: A read error may be the cause here, since a much bigger clone is one base away. This sequence joins TRBV6-2 or TRBV6-3 and TRBJ2-3; no definite D call. With 2 bases removed from V and 8 bases from J, the gap between germline ends came to 5 bases. Looked up from germline, CDR1 is MNHEY and CDR2 is SVGEGT. The length of the CDR3 is 11 residues. CDR3 in DNA: TGTGCCAGCAGTTACCCAGGTACGCAGTATTTT. Its protein product is CASSYPGTQYF.

This clonotype was counted ten times or more. The J gene is TRBJ2-7, the V gene TRBV6-6; perhaps D is TRBD1 or TRBD2 (5 bases each). The CDR3 runs 13 residues. Germline V gene lookup returns CDR1 MNHNY and CDR2 SVGAGI (reference sequence). Trimming stripped 0 bases from V and 2 bases from J, with 5 bases between. CDR3 DNA sequence: TGTGCCAGCAGTTACTCGGGACCCTACGAGCAGTACTTC. Residues: CASSYSGPYEQYF.

This sequence joins TRBV3-1 and TRBJ1-3; no clear D. The CDR3 contains 16 residues. Trimming took off 3 bases at V and 4 bases at J, with 16 bases between the two ends. The germline gives CDR1 LGHDT, CDR2 YNNKEL (reference sequence). The CDR3 DNA reads TGTGCCAGCAGCCAGGCGGGAACCCTCTACGGAAACACCATATATTTT. It specifies CASSQAGTLYGNTIYF.

This clonotype turned up a few times. The rearrangement links TRBV25-1 to TRBJ2-1; unclear D gene. Deletions cut 1 base from V and 4 bases from J, with 5 bases between. In germline, CDR1 is MGHDK, CDR2 SYGVNS. This CDR3 comprises 13 residues. CDR3 protein: CASSEWLYNEQFF. The CDR3 nucleotides read TGTGCCAGCAGTGAATGGCTTTACAATGAGCAGTTCTTC.

This clonotype was seen more than once but under ten times. This chain joins TRBV30 and TRBJ2-1; 14 bases are shared with TRBD2. J gave up 3 bases and V 6 bases, and 7 bases lay outside the gene matches. Germline V gene data show CDR1 as GTSNPN and CDR2 as SVGIG (reference sequence). The CDR3 has 16 residues. The CDR3 sequence is CACTGLAGGYYNEQFF. In DNA form, the CDR3 reads TGTGCCTGCACCGGACTAGCGGGGGGTTACTACAATGAGCAGTTCTTC.

The chain employs TRBV30 and TRBJ1-2, with TRBD1 identical over 7 bases. Germline values: CDR1 GTSNPN, CDR2 SVGIG (reference sequence). V was clipped by 3 bases and J by 8 bases; unmatched bases: 6. The CDR3 extends over 12 amino acids. The CDR3: CAWSRDSRGYTF. In DNA, the CDR3 is TGTGCCTGGAGCCGGGACAGTCGCGGCTACACCTTC.

As to this clonotype: A much larger clone differs by one base, so this may be a read error. The chain combines TRBV11-2 with TRBJ2-7; D unclear. CDR1 SGHAT and CDR2 FQNNGV come from the germline V gene. The CDR3 sequence is 14 residues long. The DNA for the CDR3 is TGTGCCAACAGCTCAGCTCTACTCCTCTACGAGCAGTACTTC. This codes for CANSSALLLYEQYF.